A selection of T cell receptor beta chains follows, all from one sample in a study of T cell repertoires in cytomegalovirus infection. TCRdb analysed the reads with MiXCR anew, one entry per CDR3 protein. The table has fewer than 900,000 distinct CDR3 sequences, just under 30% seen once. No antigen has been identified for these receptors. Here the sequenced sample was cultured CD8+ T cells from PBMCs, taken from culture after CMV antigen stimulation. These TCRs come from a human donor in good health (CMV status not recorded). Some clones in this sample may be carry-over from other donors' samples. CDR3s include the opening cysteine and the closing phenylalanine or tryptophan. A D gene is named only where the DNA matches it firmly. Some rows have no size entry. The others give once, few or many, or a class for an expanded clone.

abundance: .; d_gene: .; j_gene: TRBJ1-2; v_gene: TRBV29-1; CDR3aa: CSVFNYGYTF; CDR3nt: TGCAGCGTTTTCAACTATGGCTACACCTTC
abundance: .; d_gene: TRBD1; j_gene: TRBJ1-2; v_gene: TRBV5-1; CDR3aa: CASSASGTGNYGYTF; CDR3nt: TGCGCCAGCAGCGCATCCGGGACAGGGAACTATGGCTACACCTTC
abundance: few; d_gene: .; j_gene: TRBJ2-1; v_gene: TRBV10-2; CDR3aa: CASSETSRGNEQFF; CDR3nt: TGCGCCAGCAGTGAGACTAGTCGAGGGAATGAGCAGTTCTTC
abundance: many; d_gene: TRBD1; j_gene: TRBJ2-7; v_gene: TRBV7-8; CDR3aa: CASSLRTGGYEQYF; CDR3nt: TGTGCCAGCAGCCTCCGGACAGGGGGCTACGAGCAGTACTTC
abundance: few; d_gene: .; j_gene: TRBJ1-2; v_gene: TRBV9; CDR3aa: CASSAKAGVAYGYTF; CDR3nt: TGTGCCAGCAGCGCTAAAGCCGGGGTGGCCTATGGCTACACCTTC
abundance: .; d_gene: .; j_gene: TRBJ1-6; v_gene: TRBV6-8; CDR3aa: CASSTDRRHSPLHF; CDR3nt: TGTGCCAGCAGCACCGACAGGCGGCATTCACCCCTCCACTTT
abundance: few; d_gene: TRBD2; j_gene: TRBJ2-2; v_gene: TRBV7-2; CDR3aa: CASSFAGLAGEELFF; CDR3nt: TGTGCCAGCAGCTTCGCGGGACTAGCGGGGGAAGAGCTGTTTTTT
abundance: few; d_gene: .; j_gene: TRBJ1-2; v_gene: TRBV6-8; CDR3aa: CASSSENYGYTF; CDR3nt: TGTGCCAGCAGCTCTGAAAACTATGGCTACACCTTC
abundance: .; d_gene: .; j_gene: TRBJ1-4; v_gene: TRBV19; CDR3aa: CASTHGSTNEKLFF; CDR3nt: TGTGCCAGTACCCACGGCTCAACTAATGAAAAACTGTTTTTT
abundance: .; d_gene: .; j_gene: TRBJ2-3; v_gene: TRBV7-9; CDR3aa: CASSIETGTDTQYF; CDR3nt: TGTGCCAGCAGCATCGAGACGGGCACAGATACGCAGTATTTT
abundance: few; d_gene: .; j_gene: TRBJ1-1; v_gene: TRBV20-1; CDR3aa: CSATSSNWSRKTEAFF; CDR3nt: TGCAGTGCTACGAGCAGCAATTGGAGTCGGAAAACTGAAGCTTTCTTT
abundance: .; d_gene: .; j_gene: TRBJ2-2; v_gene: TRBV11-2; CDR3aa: CASSATGTGELFF; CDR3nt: TGTGCCAGCAGCGCAACAGGGACCGGGGAGCTGTTTTTT
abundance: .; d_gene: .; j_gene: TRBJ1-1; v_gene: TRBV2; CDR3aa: CASSETTVMNTEAFF; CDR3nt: TGTGCCAGCAGTGAAACGACAGTCATGAACACTGAAGCTTTCTTT
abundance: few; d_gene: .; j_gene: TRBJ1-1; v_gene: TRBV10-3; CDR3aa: CAISDGEDTEAFF; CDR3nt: TGTGCCATCAGTGATGGGGAAGACACTGAAGCTTTCTTT